Below, 29 T cell receptor beta chains from the same sample are listed, as sequenced in a study of blood T cell repertoires in COVID-19 (dated by TCRdb to the early 2020s). Receptor amplification or capture employed the immunoSEQ multiplex PCR assay. TCRdb limited this immuneACCESS table to in-frame rearrangements with V and J called. A share of clones is missing; checked studies link under half to unresolved V genes, and the rest is unexplained. This sample comprises 360,000 or so clones, about nine tenths of them detected only once. Clones ranked in the top ten supply approximately 1% of the sample. Input material: PBMCs or T cells enriched from blood (not recorded which). These receptors all stem from a woman in her 30s who had been exposed to COVID-19.

This clone appeared once. J is TRBJ1-1 and V is TRBV9; 8 bases match TRBD1. CDR1 and CDR2 (germline): SGDLS, YYNGEE. The CDR3 is 17 residues long. V trimming: 1 base; J trimming: 0 bases; junction bases outside the gene matches: 8. The CDR3: CASSVLSGQGLNTEAFF. The CDR3 nucleotides read TGTGCCAGCAGCGTACTTAGTGGACAGGGCCTGAACACTGAAGCTTTCTTT.

This clone was counted between two and nine times. The rearrangement links TRBV27 to TRBJ1-3, with a tentative D call TRBD1 (5 bases). Germline CDR1 is MNHEY and CDR2 is SMNVEV (reference sequence). The CDR3 is 14 residues long. V lost 4 bases and J lost 2, with 9 bases in between. The CDR3: CASSSGLTGNTIYF. The CDR3 DNA is TGTGCCAGCAGTTCGGGACTTACTGGAAACACCATATATTTT.

This chain links TRBV7-9 with TRBJ1-2, with 7 positions matching TRBD1. This CDR3 is built from 14 residues. Trimming cost V 5 bases and J 1 base; bases outside gene matches: 4. Germline V gene sequence: CDR1 SEHNR, CDR2 FQNEAQ (reference sequence). The CDR3 sequence is CASSRDRNNYGYTF. DNA of the CDR3: TGTGCCAGCAGCAGGGACAGAAATAACTATGGCTACACCTTC. Full variable domain (remainder filled in from reference TRBV7-9 and TRBJ1-2): DTGVSQNPRHKITKRGQNVTFRCDPISEHNRLYWYRQTLGQGPEFLTYFQNEAQLEKSRLLSDRFSAERPKGSFSTLEIQRTEQGDSAMYLCASSRDRNNYGYTFGSGTRLTVV.

The V gene is TRBV10-3, the J gene TRBJ1-5, with a possible D match to TRBD1 (5 bases). Germline assignment: CDR1 ENHRY and CDR2 SYGVKD. This CDR3 is built from 14 residues. V was pared by 7 bases and J by 2 bases, with 12 bases between. CDR3 sequence reads: CAINSDTGNQPQHF. In nucleotides, the CDR3 is TGTGCCATCAACTCGGACACGGGCAATCAGCCCCAGCATTTT.

This chain uses TRBV9 with TRBJ1-1; 7 bases line up with TRBD1. V was pared by 0 bases and J by 5 bases, with 10 bases of the junction left unmatched. The CDR3 spans 16 residues. Per germline, CDR1 SGDLS and CDR2 YYNGEE. This CDR3 reads CASSVVPDLQGTEAFF. In nucleotides, the CDR3 is TGTGCCAGCAGCGTAGTCCCGGACCTACAGGGGACTGAAGCTTTCTTT.

The V call is TRBV13, the J call TRBJ2-5, with 7 bases lining up with TRBD1. Germline CDR1 PRHDT, CDR2 FYEKMQ (reference sequence). The CDR3 consists of 18 residues. V lost 6 bases to trimming and J lost 0 bases; unmatched junction nucleotides: 16. CDR3 sequence reads: CASSLRGQPTTYQETQYF. The DNA of the CDR3 is TGTGCCAGCAGTTTACGGGGACAGCCCACAACGTACCAAGAGACCCAGTACTTC.

CDR3 sequence (DNA): TGTGCCATCACTCGGGACAGGGGAGCCTACGAGCAGTACTTC. This gives the protein CAITRDRGAYEQYF. The J gene is TRBJ2-7, the V gene TRBV10-3; 10 bases match TRBD1. CDR1 is ENHRY, CDR2 SYGVKD, per germline. The CDR3 has 14 residues. V shed 7 bases and J 2 bases; nucleotides not matched to a gene: 5.

The rearrangement joins TRBV12-5 to TRBJ2-3; D perhaps matches TRBD2 (7 bases). The length of the CDR3 is 15 residues. The V and J ends lost 1 base and 4 bases respectively, with 12 bases between them. Germline CDR1 LGHNT, CDR2 FRNRAP. The CDR3 bases are TGTGCTAGTGGTTTGGAGGGGGGGCGCTCAGATACGCAGTATTTT. Its translation is CASGLEGGRSDTQYF.

The CDR3 loop is CASSLAGGQWINEQFF. The CDR3 nucleotides read TGCGCCAGCAGCTTGGCCGGGGGACAGTGGATAAATGAGCAGTTCTTC. The V call is TRBV5-1, the J call TRBJ2-1; a possible D gene is TRBD1 (7 bases). Between the trimmed V and J ends, which lost 0 bases and 7 bases, there was a span of 17 bases. The CDR3 has 16 residues. CDR1 and CDR2 from the germline V gene are SGHRS and YFSETQ.

This chain links TRBV2 with TRBJ1-2; TRBD1 matches 7 bases. Looked up from germline, CDR1 is SNHLY and CDR2 is FYNNEI. V lost 5 bases, J lost 2 bases, and 11 bases stayed unmatched. The CDR3 sequence is 16 residues long. The CDR3: CASSSGGRGKNYGYTF. The CDR3 bases are TGTGCCAGCAGTAGTGGGGGCAGGGGGAAAAACTATGGCTACACCTTC.

The rearrangement links TRBV6-5 to TRBJ1-5, with a weak D call TRBD1 (5 bases). CDR1 is MNHEY, CDR2 SVGAGI, per germline. Trimming stripped 6 bases from V and 7 bases from J, with 7 bases between. The CDR3 extends over 11 amino acids. The DNA of the CDR3 is TGTGCCAGCAGGGACAAGCAGCCCCAGCATTTT. As protein: CASRDKQPQHF.

The chain is built from TRBV10-2 and TRBJ2-2; 14 nucleotides agree with TRBD2. Germline V gives CDR1 WSHSY, CDR2 SAAADI. V lost 0 bases, J lost 6 bases, and 9 bases stayed unmatched. The CDR3 spans 19 residues. Here the CDR3 DNA reads TGCGCCAGCAGTGAGTCAAGACTAGCGGGAGGGCCTCTGGCCGGGGAGCTGTTTTTT. It specifies CASSESRLAGGPLAGELFF.

J is TRBJ2-1 and V is TRBV5-1, with 10 positions matching TRBD2. The CDR3 totals 15 residues. Germline loops: CDR1 SGHRS, CDR2 YFSETQ. Trimming took 7 bases from V and 10 from J; bases not matched to a gene: 14. CDR3 nucleotides: TGCGCCAGCTCCGGGGAGCGGGAGGGTAACTGGGAGCAGTTCTTC. Residues: CASSGEREGNWEQFF.

This clone has more than one count but fewer than ten. V gene TRBV19 combines with J gene TRBJ1-1; TRBD1 aligns across 7 bases. Germline V gene lookup returns CDR1 LNHDA and CDR2 SQIVND (reference sequence). Losses at the gene ends were 7 bases for V and 5 bases for J; bases not matched to a gene: 13. The CDR3 runs 15 residues. The CDR3 region is CASTRSDRAGTEAFF. The CDR3, as DNA: TGTGCCAGTACCAGATCCGACAGGGCCGGGACTGAAGCTTTCTTT.

The chain is built from TRBV5-1 and TRBJ2-7; weak D call: TRBD2 (5 bases). The germline V gene encodes CDR1 SGHRS and CDR2 YFSETQ. This CDR3 has 14 residues. V dropped 6 bases and J dropped 3 bases, with 16 bases sitting between them. CDR3 in amino acids: CASTRPGFNYEQYF. The CDR3, as DNA: TGCGCCAGCACCCGACCGGGGTTTAACTACGAGCAGTACTTC.

J is TRBJ2-7 and V is TRBV25-1, with 7 bases identical to TRBD1. After removal of 3 bases from V and 3 bases from J, the junction contained 5 bases not matched to a gene. Germline assignment: CDR1 MGHDK and CDR2 SYGVNS. The CDR3 extends over 14 amino acids. CDR3 coding DNA: TGTGCCAGCAGTGAGTCGGCAGGGGGCTACGAGCAGTACTTC. Encoded protein: CASSESAGGYEQYF.

This clone has more than one count but fewer than ten. The chain uses TRBV28 and TRBJ1-2, with 7 bases fitting TRBD1. Trimming took 4 bases from V and 5 from J; bases not matched to a gene: 16. Germline V gives CDR1 MDHEN, CDR2 SYDVKM. The CDR3 is 17 amino acids. The CDR3 nucleotides read TGTGCCAGCAGTTCGCCTTCCGGGACAGCTACCTTATATGGCTACACCTTC. Translation: CASSSPSGTATLYGYTF.

The chain recombines TRBV6-5 with TRBJ2-5; a weak D match, TRBD1 (5 bases). The V and J ends lost 6 bases and 3 bases respectively, with 8 bases between them. Germline V CDR1 and CDR2: MNHEY, SVGAGI. The CDR3 has 12 amino acids. CDR3 coding DNA: TGTGCCAGCAGACTGACAGAAGAGACCCAGTACTTC. It yields the protein CASRLTEETQYF.

The rearrangement uses TRBV5-6 and TRBJ2-3, with TRBD1 as a possible D gene (6 bases). This CDR3 is built from 16 residues. Germline values: CDR1 SGHDT, CDR2 YYEEEE. The V end lost 0 bases, the J end lost 5 bases, and 16 bases lay between the germline ends. The CDR3 region has the DNA TGTGCCAGCAGCTTGGGGTTGGCAGGGGCGTTAGATACGCAGTATTTT. Translation gives CASSLGLAGALDTQYF.

This chain links TRBV18 with TRBJ1-5, with D perhaps matching TRBD1 (5 bases). In germline, CDR1 is KGHSH, CDR2 LQKENI. This CDR3 has 22 amino acids. V was clipped by 2 bases and J by 0 bases, with 29 bases between them. The CDR3 region has the DNA TGTGCCAGCTCACCAGATAGCCGGCGTTACAGGCAGACGATCTATAGCAATCAGCCCCAGCATTTT. It translates to CASSPDSRRYRQTIYSNQPQHF.

The rearrangement links TRBV27 to TRBJ2-6; the match to TRBD1 covers 7 bases. CDR3 length equals 15 residues. Trimming cost V 5 bases and J 3 bases; bases outside gene matches: 4. Germline V CDR1 and CDR2: MNHEY, SMNVEV (reference sequence). CDR3 coding DNA: TGTGCCAGCAGTGTGACAGGGTTTGGGGCCAACGTCCTGACTTTC. Translation gives CASSVTGFGANVLTF.

The genes are TRBV11-3 and TRBJ1-6; 10 bases are shared with TRBD1. CDR1 and CDR2 (germline): SGHNT, YENEEA. The CDR3 covers 16 residues. The junction had 3 bases not matched to a gene; V was cut back by 3 bases and J by 4 bases. CDR3 region: CASSFGQGGYNSPLHF. CDR3 DNA sequence: TGTGCCAGCAGCTTCGGACAGGGGGGGTATAATTCACCCCTCCACTTT.

J is TRBJ2-7 and V is TRBV10-2; D uncertain. In germline, CDR1 is WSHSY, CDR2 SAAADI. The CDR3 covers 12 residues. V was clipped by 8 bases and J by 3 bases, with 11 bases between them. The CDR3: CASSTSFYEQYF. CDR3 DNA sequence: TGCGCCAGCTCCACTTCTTTCTACGAGCAGTACTTC.

V and J are TRBV6-2 or TRBV6-3 and TRBJ2-7; TRBD2 is a possible D gene (6 bases). V lost 5 bases and J lost 0, with 14 bases in between. The germline V gene has CDR1 MNHEY and CDR2 SVGEGT. The CDR3 totals 15 residues. The CDR3 is CASSKPGLSSYEQYF. The CDR3 DNA sequence: TGTGCCAGCAGTAAACCGGGACTTAGCTCCTACGAGCAGTACTTC.

V and J are TRBV28 and TRBJ1-6; 10 nucleotides line up with TRBD1. Germline V CDR1 and CDR2: MDHEN, SYDVKM. The V gene end was trimmed by 8 bases and the J gene end by 7 bases; junction bases not matched to a gene: 5. The CDR3 loop spans 14 amino acids. This CDR3 is CASLTGGKNSPLHF. CDR3 bases: TGTGCCAGCCTGACAGGGGGCAAGAATTCACCCCTCCACTTT.

This rearrangement joins TRBV19 to TRBJ2-7; 10 bases fit TRBD2. The J segment lost 0 bases and the V segment lost 7 bases, leaving 6 bases of the junction unmatched. The CDR3 runs 15 residues. Germline V CDR1 and CDR2: LNHDA, SQIVND (reference sequence). CDR3 sequence (DNA): TGTGCCAGTAAAATGGGACTAGCGAACTCCTACGAGCAGTACTTC. This translates into CASKMGLANSYEQYF.

In this sample, this clone turned up once. This chain connects TRBV28 to TRBJ2-7; the match to TRBD1 covers 8 bases. The junction had 12 bases not matched to a gene; V was cut back by 5 bases and J by 6 bases. This CDR3 contains 15 residues. The germline V gene encodes CDR1 MDHEN and CDR2 SYDVKM. DNA of the CDR3: TGTGCCAGCAGTGAGGACAGGGCCCCTTCTCGCGAGCAGTACTTC. This sequence encodes CASSEDRAPSREQYF.

This chain joins TRBV11-3 and TRBJ2-1; D gene unclear. Deletions cut 1 base from V and 3 bases from J, with 7 bases between. Germline V CDR1 and CDR2: SGHNT, YENEEA. The CDR3 is made up of 14 amino acids. The chain's CDR3 is CASSLAEVYNEQFF. The CDR3 coding sequence is TGTGCCAGCAGCTTAGCCGAGGTCTACAATGAGCAGTTCTTC.

The V gene is TRBV7-9, the J gene TRBJ1-1; 9 bases are shared with TRBD1. Germline CDR1 reads SEHNR; CDR2 reads FQNEAQ (reference sequence). The V gene end was trimmed by 1 base and the J gene end by 9 bases; junction bases not matched to a gene: 6. The CDR3 is 14 residues long. CDR3 protein: CASSLEGQGPKAFF. The CDR3 region has the DNA TGTGCCAGCAGCTTAGAGGGACAGGGCCCAAAAGCTTTCTTT.